This T cell receptor beta chain stems from a study of CD4 and CD8 cells across lung adenocarcinoma regions. Via MiXCR, TCRdb re-called the PCR reads, giving one row per CDR3 protein. This sample has under 20,000 distinct CDR3 sequences; 50% occur once, and the top ten carry about a third. The patients had localized lung adenocarcinoma, a non-small cell subtype. V gave up 6 bases and J gave up 2 bases; unmatched junction bases: 8. Germline V gene sequence: CDR1 DFQATT, CDR2 SNEGSKA (reference sequence). The CDR3 sequence is 16 residues long. The chain is built from TRBV20-1 and TRBJ2-1; the match to TRBD2 covers 12 bases. The TCR was taken from a male donor with lung adenocarcinoma. The CD4 and CD8 labels of this study may be unreliable. Sequencing was carried out using CD8+ T cells from the margin of a lung tumor. The CDR3 region has the DNA TGCAGTGCACAGAGACTAGCGGGAGACCCCTACAATGAGCAGTTCTTC. It translates to CSAQRLAGDPYNEQFF.